This is a list of T cell receptor beta chains from one sample in a study of Ad26.COV2.S vaccination and SARS-CoV-2 variants. The data were produced by immunoSEQ multiplex PCR, yet TCRdb's version contains in-frame clones alone and is incomplete. Found here are around 400,000 clones, 80% to 90% of them singletons; the top ten hold 7.4%. This sample comprised peripheral blood, obtained in a trial of Ad26.COV2.S vaccine versus placebo. Receptors originate from a person aged 18-60 years who received the Ad26.COV2.S COVID-19 vaccine or a placebo. Both conserved end residues are part of each CDR3. The order of the fields is clone size, D gene, V gene, J gene, CDR3 protein, CDR3 DNA. A D gene is named only where the DNA matches it firmly. The size of a clone is reported for some rows only, either as once, few or many, or as a class for expanded clones.

clone_size: .
d_call: TRBD1
v_call: TRBV7-8
j_call: TRBJ2-5
cdr3_aa: CASSFRHRGVRETQYF
cdr3_nt: TGTGCCAGCAGCTTCCGGCACAGGGGGGTCCGAGAGACCCAGTACTTC

clone_size: once
d_call: TRBD2
v_call: TRBV5-1
j_call: TRBJ2-2
cdr3_aa: CASSLGGGRGTGELFF
cdr3_nt: TGCGCCAGCAGCCTAGGCGGGGGGCGCGGCACCGGGGAGCTGTTTTTT

clone_size: .
d_call: .
v_call: TRBV7-9
j_call: TRBJ1-1
cdr3_aa: CASSLDGGSAEAFF
cdr3_nt: TGTGCCAGCAGCTTAGATGGAGGGAGCGCTGAAGCTTTCTTT

clone_size: .
d_call: .
v_call: TRBV15
j_call: TRBJ2-1
cdr3_aa: CATSRATGLQFF
cdr3_nt: TGTGCCACCAGCAGAGCGACAGGTTTGCAGTTCTTC

clone_size: .
d_call: .
v_call: TRBV30
j_call: TRBJ1-1
cdr3_aa: CAWRAKGINTEAFF
cdr3_nt: TGTGCCTGGAGAGCAAAGGGGATAAACACTGAAGCTTTCTTT

clone_size: .
d_call: .
v_call: TRBV5-3
j_call: TRBJ2-3
cdr3_aa: CARSTPKRLGTHYSTDTQYF
cdr3_nt: TGTGCCAGAAGCACACCCAAACGCCTCGGGACACACTATAGCACAGATACGCAGTATTTT

clone_size: .
d_call: .
v_call: TRBV2
j_call: TRBJ2-5
cdr3_aa: CASSDARVETQYF
cdr3_nt: TGTGCCAGCAGTGACGCCAGGGTAGAGACCCAGTACTTC

clone_size: once
d_call: .
v_call: TRBV5-4
j_call: TRBJ2-5
cdr3_aa: CASSSPDGETQYF
cdr3_nt: TGTGCCAGCAGCTCGCCCGACGGGGAGACCCAGTACTTC

clone_size: .
d_call: .
v_call: TRBV19
j_call: TRBJ2-2
cdr3_aa: CASTLWGAGELFF
cdr3_nt: TGTGCCAGTACCCTCTGGGGGGCCGGGGAGCTGTTTTTT

clone_size: .
d_call: TRBD1
v_call: TRBV20-1
j_call: TRBJ1-2
cdr3_aa: CSAYTGGYTF
cdr3_nt: TGCAGTGCGTACACAGGGGGATACACCTTC

clone_size: .
d_call: .
v_call: TRBV7-9
j_call: TRBJ1-1
cdr3_aa: CASSLASKGGEAFF
cdr3_nt: TGTGCCAGCAGCTTAGCGTCCAAGGGAGGGGAAGCTTTCTTT

clone_size: .
d_call: TRBD1
v_call: TRBV18
j_call: TRBJ2-2
cdr3_aa: CASSSDRASGELFF
cdr3_nt: TGTGCCAGCTCATCCGACAGGGCGTCCGGGGAGCTGTTTTTT

clone_size: .
d_call: .
v_call: TRBV3-1/TRBV3-2
j_call: TRBJ1-2
cdr3_aa: CASSQGDVGALGGYTF
cdr3_nt: TGTGCCAGCAGCCAAGGGGACGTGGGGGCCCTGGGAGGCTACACCTTC

clone_size: .
d_call: .
v_call: TRBV4-3
j_call: TRBJ1-5
cdr3_aa: CASSQEAVSNQPQHF
cdr3_nt: TGCGCCAGCAGCCAAGAAGCGGTTAGCAATCAGCCCCAGCATTTT

clone_size: .
d_call: .
v_call: TRBV5-4
j_call: TRBJ1-2
cdr3_aa: CASSLPDGDGYTF
cdr3_nt: TGTGCCAGCAGCTTGCCTGATGGGGATGGCTACACCTTC

clone_size: .
d_call: .
v_call: TRBV21-1
j_call: TRBJ1-5
cdr3_aa: CASSNLWVPNPLNQPQHF
cdr3_nt: TGTGCCAGCAGCAACTTATGGGTCCCTAATCCTTTAAATCAGCCCCAGCATTTT

clone_size: few
d_call: .
v_call: TRBV6-5
j_call: TRBJ1-1
cdr3_aa: CASSYPGSAGAFF
cdr3_nt: TGTGCCAGCAGTTACCCTGGCTCAGCAGGGGCTTTCTTT

clone_size: .
d_call: .
v_call: TRBV19
j_call: TRBJ1-1
cdr3_aa: CASSTRGSRNTEAFF
cdr3_nt: TGTGCCAGTAGTACCCGGGGGTCCCGGAACACTGAAGCTTTCTTT